The subject of this entry is one TCR beta chain. Here immunoSEQ multiplex PCR was the method, and the copy in TCRdb shows in-frame clones only, minus some. This table has about 200,000 clones, around 80% appearing once. These data originate in a study of blood T cell repertoires in COVID-19. As for the study in general: T cells, B-cell-depleted T cells, or PBMCs supplied cDNA or gDNA.

The sample comprised peripheral blood. This receptor was obtained from a human donor with acute or convalescent COVID-19. The donor label of this sample is uncertain.

CDR3 protein: CASSLTGQATAGAPLHF. CDR3 DNA sequence: TGTGCCAGCAGTTTAACGGGACAGGCCACCGCAGGAGCACCCCTCCACTTT. The genes are TRBV27 and TRBJ1-6; 8 bases agree with TRBD1. The CDR3 is made up of 17 amino acids. V lost 2 bases and J lost 11; bases outside the gene matches: 14. Germline loops: CDR1 MNHEY, CDR2 SMNVEV (reference sequence).